One and the same sample provided the 24 T cell receptor beta chains below, sequenced in a study of T cells in Graves' hyperthyroidism and ophthalmopathy. RNA transcripts gave rise to amplified TCR beta CDR3 regions. Researchers ran a first-round RT-PCR on the TCR CDR3 using the HTBI primer set. Via MiXCR, TCRdb re-called the multiplex PCR reads, giving one row per CDR3 protein. The table has hundreds of thousands of distinct CDR3 sequences, 25% seen once. What was sequenced was blood. These receptors were collected from a man between 45 and 60 years old with Graves' hyperthyroidism.

Only one count was recorded for this clonotype. This rearrangement joins TRBV4-1 to TRBJ2-7; 11 bases agree with TRBD2. From germline, CDR1 is MGHRA and CDR2 YSYEKL. J gave up 4 bases and V 4 bases, and 9 bases lay outside the gene matches. The CDR3 has 16 residues. CDR3 nucleotide sequence: TGCGCCAGCAGCCCAGAGGGACTAGCGGTCAAATACGAGCAGTACTTC. Translating it yields CASSPEGLAVKYEQYF.

This clonotype was counted only a few times. The rearrangement joins TRBV19 to TRBJ1-1; D remains ambiguous. The CDR3 contains 14 residues. Germline lookup yields CDR1 LNHDA and CDR2 SQIVND (reference sequence). V was shortened by 6 bases and J by 0 bases, with 11 bases between the two germline ends. For the CDR3, the DNA is TGTGCCAGTAGGATCTTTATCATGAACACTGAAGCTTTCTTT. Translation gives CASRIFIMNTEAFF.

The chain uses TRBV28 and TRBJ1-1, with 11 bases lining up with TRBD1. Germline CDR1 is MDHEN and CDR2 is SYDVKM. CDR3 length: 15 residues. V was pared by 3 bases and J by 0 bases, with 0 bases of the junction left unmatched. The CDR3 bases are TGTGCCAGCAGTTTGGACAGGGGGCTGAACACTGAAGCTTTCTTT. It specifies CASSLDRGLNTEAFF.

Of note for this clonotype: At one end, the junction sequence differs from germline, possibly due to a read error. The chain joins TRBV6-5 to TRBJ2-1, with 8 bases fitting TRBD2. Germline CDR1 reads MNHEY; CDR2 reads SVGAGI. The CDR3 has 16 amino acids. CDR3 loop: CASRYSGTRGNNEQFF. The CDR3 DNA sequence: TGTGCCAGCAGATACTCCGGGACTAGGGGAAACAATGAGCAGTTCTTC.

The sample holds a few counts of this clonotype. J is TRBJ2-7 and V is TRBV6-1; D may be TRBD1 or TRBD2 (5 bases each). Trimming stripped 10 bases from V and 0 bases from J, with 19 bases between. The CDR3 contains 15 residues. In germline, CDR1 is MNHNS, CDR2 SASEGT. CDR3 sequence: CATYHWGRFSYEQYF. CDR3 bases: TGTGCCACCTATCACTGGGGACGCTTCTCCTACGAGCAGTACTTC.

The chain recombines TRBV29-1 with TRBJ1-2; 8 bases agree with TRBD1. The CDR3 totals 13 residues. Per the germline V gene, CDR1 is SQVTM and CDR2 is ANQGSEA. The J segment lost 3 bases and the V segment lost 3 bases, leaving 3 bases of the junction unmatched. The CDR3 nucleotides read TGCAGCGTTGATGAGGACAGGGACTATGGCTACACCTTC. Its protein product is CSVDEDRDYGYTF. The full variable domain, rest sourced from reference TRBV29-1 and TRBJ1-2, is SAVISQKPSRDICQRGTSLTIQCQVDSQVTMMFWYRQQPGQSLTLIATANQGSEATYESGFVIDKFPISRPNLTFSTLTVSNMSPEDSSIYLCSVDEDRDYGYTFGSGTRLTVV.

J is TRBJ1-2 and V is TRBV6-1, with 7 bases that match TRBD1. The CDR3 loop spans 18 amino acids. CDR1 is MNHNS and CDR2 is SASEGT in the germline V gene. J lost 5 bases, V lost 6 bases, and 21 bases had no gene match. The CDR3 DNA follows: TGTGCCAGCAGGACCGGTTGGGGAGGGGGCCGTTCCCCGTATGGCTACACCTTC. It codes for CASRTGWGGGRSPYGYTF.

This clonotype was picked up a small number of times. This could be a read error, since a much larger clone is one nucleotide away. As the CDR3 is not closed by the conserved phenylalanine or tryptophan, this likely results from a read error. V gene TRBV9 combines with J gene TRBJ2-7; no reliable D call. The CDR3 runs 14 residues. V was pared by 0 bases and J by 0 bases, with 7 bases between. Germline V CDR1 and CDR2: SGDLS, YYNGEE. CDR3 protein: CASSVEPVSYEQYS. DNA of the CDR3: TGTGCCAGCAGCGTAGAACCGGTCTCCTACGAGCAGTACTCC.

Only a few counts were recorded for this clonotype. The rearrangement links TRBV5-1 to TRBJ2-7; 7 bases are a match to TRBD1. Germline CDR1 SGHRS, CDR2 YFSETQ. After removal of 3 bases from V and 7 bases from J, the junction contained 4 bases not matched to a gene. This CDR3 has 12 amino acids. The DNA of the CDR3 is TGCGCCAGCAGCTCGGACAGGTTTGAGCAGTACTTC. Amino acids: CASSSDRFEQYF.

This chain joins TRBV20-1 and TRBJ2-5; perhaps TRBD2 as D (6 bases). Germline V gene lookup returns CDR1 DFQATT and CDR2 SNEGSKA (reference sequence). V was trimmed by 5 bases and J by 5 bases, leaving 18 bases between them. The CDR3 has 14 residues. The CDR3 sequence: CSAPSATSGETQYF. The CDR3 coding sequence is TGCAGTGCTCCTAGCGCGACTAGTGGGGAGACCCAGTACTTC.

This clonotype showed up many times. This chain connects TRBV2 to TRBJ2-3, with D perhaps TRBD1 (6 bases). The CDR3 is 14 amino acids. The V gene lost 6 bases and the J gene lost 2 bases, with 12 bases spanning the gap. The germline gives CDR1 SNHLY, CDR2 FYNNEI. This CDR3 reads CASSPGHNTDTQYF. CDR3 coding DNA: TGTGCCAGCAGCCCGGGACACAACACAGATACGCAGTATTTT. The variable domain in full, with the rest retrieved from reference TRBV2 and TRBJ2-3, is EPEVTQTPSHQVTQMGQEVILRCVPISNHLYFYWYRQILGQKVEFLVSFYNNEISEKSEIFDDQFSVERPDGSNFTLKIRSTKLEDSAMYFCASSPGHNTDTQYFGPGTRLTVL.

This clonotype appeared many times. The rearrangement uses TRBV29-1 and TRBJ2-1; no clear D. This CDR3 is 11 amino acids long. The germline V gene has CDR1 SQVTM and CDR2 ANQGSEA. Deletions cut 6 bases from V and 7 bases from J, with 10 bases between. The CDR3 DNA sequence: TGCAGCGTCCGACACAATAATGAGCAGTTCTTC. Amino acid sequence: CSVRHNNEQFF.

The V and J genes are TRBV7-2 and TRBJ2-1, with no clear D. V was trimmed by 9 bases and J by 0 bases, leaving 15 bases between them. Germline V gene data show CDR1 as SGHTA and CDR2 as FQGNSA. This CDR3 comprises 15 residues. CDR3: CASSIARRSYNEQFF. CDR3 nucleotide sequence: TGTGCCAGTAGTATAGCCCGGCGCTCCTACAATGAGCAGTTCTTC.

The rearrangement uses TRBV11-2 and TRBJ2-3, with 9 bases that match TRBD1. J lost 6 bases, V lost 2 bases, and 3 bases had no gene match. Per the germline V gene, CDR1 is SGHAT and CDR2 is FQNNGV. The CDR3 extends over 14 amino acids. CDR3 amino acids: CASSLTGGRDTQYF. The CDR3 DNA sequence: TGTGCCAGCAGCTTAACAGGGGGCCGGGATACGCAGTATTTT. The whole variable domain, remainder taken from reference TRBV11-2 and TRBJ2-3, is EAGVAQSPRYKIIEKRQSVAFWCNPISGHATLYWYQQILGQGPKLLIQFQNNGVVDDSQLPKDRFSAERLKGVDSTLKIQPAKLEDSAVYLCASSLTGGRDTQYFGPGTRLTVL.

In its sample, this clonotype was seen many times. This chain uses TRBV7-3 with TRBJ1-1, with a weak D call TRBD1 (6 bases). CDR3 length: 13 residues. V lost 4 bases and J lost 4, with 10 bases in between. Germline assignment: CDR1 SGHTA and CDR2 FQGTGA. The CDR3 protein is CASSSGQLTEAFF. For the CDR3, the DNA is TGTGCCAGCAGCTCCGGACAGCTCACTGAAGCTTTCTTT.

This chain uses TRBV11-2 with TRBJ2-5; D may be TRBD1 (5 bases). CDR1 is SGHAT, CDR2 FQNNGV, per germline. V was shortened by 1 base and J by 1 base, with 10 bases between the two germline ends. There are 15 residues in the CDR3. In DNA, the CDR3 is TGTGCCAGCAGCTTAGCTTACCAGGGCCAAGAGACCCAGTACTTC. Translation gives CASSLAYQGQETQYF.

This clonotype has only a few counts. The V call is TRBV2, the J call TRBJ2-2; D possibly corresponds to TRBD2 (5 bases). Trimming shortened V by 5 bases and J by 7 bases, and 11 bases separated the two germline ends. Germline assignment: CDR1 SNHLY and CDR2 FYNNEI. The CDR3 is 13 residues long. CDR3 sequence (DNA): TGTGCCAGCAGTTGGCTAGCTGGCGGGGAGCTGTTTTTT. Translated: CASSWLAGGELFF.

This clonotype was detected only a few times. This may come from a read error, since a much larger clone is one base off. CDR3: CASTTSGSTDTQYF. The DNA of the CDR3 is TGTGCCAGCACTACTAGCGGGAGCACAGATACGCAGTATTTT. This rearrangement joins TRBV12-3 or TRBV12-4 to TRBJ2-3; 9 bases match TRBD2. Losses at the gene ends were 7 bases for V and 0 bases for J; bases not matched to a gene: 2. This CDR3 spans 14 amino acids.

The table lists this clonotype with a count of one. The rearrangement uses TRBV7-9 and TRBJ1-1; no clear D. The V end was cut by 0 bases, the J end by 9 bases, with 8 bases between. This CDR3 has 12 amino acids. CDR1 and CDR2 from the germline V gene are SEHNR and FQNEAQ (reference sequence). This chain's CDR3 is CASSLANQKAFF. CDR3 in DNA: TGTGCCAGCAGCTTAGCTAACCAAAAAGCTTTCTTT.

This clonotype has more than one count but fewer than ten. This chain joins TRBV20-1 and TRBJ1-6; D is ambiguous. The CDR3 covers 12 residues. Germline CDR1 and CDR2: DFQATT and SNEGSKA (reference sequence). With 3 bases removed from V and 9 bases from J, the gap between germline ends came to 9 bases. Here the CDR3 reads CSARTPSSPLHF. CDR3 nucleotide sequence: TGCAGTGCTAGGACGCCAAGTTCACCCCTCCACTTT.

This clonotype appeared many times. The rearrangement uses TRBV10-3 and TRBJ2-3; 9 nucleotides match TRBD2. CDR1 and CDR2 (germline): ENHRY, SYGVKD. J gave up 6 bases and V 2 bases, and 0 bases lay outside the gene matches. This CDR3 contains 13 residues. CDR3: CAISELAGDTQYF. In nucleotides, the CDR3 is TGTGCCATCAGTGAGCTAGCGGGGGATACGCAGTATTTT.

To note about this clonotype: This sequence may be a read error, since a much larger clone differs from it by one base. Likely a read error: the CDR3 ends without its conserved phenylalanine or tryptophan. The rearrangement joins TRBV27 to TRBJ2-7, with a tentative D call TRBD1 (5 bases). Trimming removed 4 bases at V and 7 bases at J, with 17 bases between. Germline loops: CDR1 MNHEY, CDR2 SMNVEV (reference sequence). This CDR3 region has 14 residues. In DNA form, the CDR3 reads TGTGCCAGCAGTTCGGCGCAGGGCAGGTGGGAGCAGTACCTC. It translates to CASSSAQGRWEQYL.

The rearrangement joins TRBV28 to TRBJ2-6, with D tentatively TRBD1 (6 bases). CDR1 and CDR2 from the germline V gene are MDHEN and SYDVKM. The germline V and J ends were trimmed by 6 bases and 4 bases, with 10 bases remaining between them. This CDR3 contains 14 residues. The CDR3 bases are TGTGCCAGCAGATCAGGGGACGGGGCCAACGTCCTGACTTTC. It encodes CASRSGDGANVLTF.

This clonotype was picked up a small number of times. The chain employs TRBV6-2 or TRBV6-3 and TRBJ2-5; TRBD2 matches at 7 bases. Looked up from germline, CDR1 is MNHEY and CDR2 is SVGEGT. This CDR3 is 14 amino acids long. V lost 7 bases, J lost 5 bases, and 10 bases stayed unmatched. The CDR3 DNA is TGTGCCAGCACTCAGGGCGGGAGATGGGAGACCCAGTACTTC. This codes for CASTQGGRWETQYF.